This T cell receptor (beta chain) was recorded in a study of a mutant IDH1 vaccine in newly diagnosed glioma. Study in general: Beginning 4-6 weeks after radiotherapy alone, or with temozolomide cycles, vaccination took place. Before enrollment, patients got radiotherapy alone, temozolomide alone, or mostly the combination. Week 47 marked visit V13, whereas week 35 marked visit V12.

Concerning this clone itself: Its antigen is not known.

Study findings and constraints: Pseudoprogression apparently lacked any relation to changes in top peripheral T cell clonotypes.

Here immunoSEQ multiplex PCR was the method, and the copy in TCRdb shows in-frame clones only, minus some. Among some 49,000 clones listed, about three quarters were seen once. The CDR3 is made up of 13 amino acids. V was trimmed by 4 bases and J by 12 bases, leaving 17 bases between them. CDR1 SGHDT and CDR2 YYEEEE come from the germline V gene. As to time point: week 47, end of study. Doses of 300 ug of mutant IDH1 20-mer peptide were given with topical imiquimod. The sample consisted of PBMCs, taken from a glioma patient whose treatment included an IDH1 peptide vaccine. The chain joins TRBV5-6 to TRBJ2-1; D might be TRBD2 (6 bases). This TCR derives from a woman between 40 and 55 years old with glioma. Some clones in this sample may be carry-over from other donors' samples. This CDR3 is CASSVGAVEGQFF. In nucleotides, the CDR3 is TGTGCCAGCAGCGTGGGCGCGGTGGAGGGGCAGTTCTTC.